A selection of T cell receptor beta chains follows, all from one sample in a study of identical twins. One entry per CDR3 protein results from TCRdb running MiXCR on the 5' RACE reads. This repertoire shows hundreds of thousands of distinct CDR3 sequences, around a sixth found once; its top ten account for around 12%. The same specimen was also included in a second study, on T cells expressing NK-cell markers.

The sample consisted of PBMCs. These receptor sequences come from a woman aged 18-29 years in good health. Both conserved end residues are part of each CDR3. The D gene is left open where the match is weak. A clone size is listed for some rows: how often the clone was seen (once, few, many), or a class if it is expanded.

V	D	size	J	CDR3	DNA
TRBV14	TRBD1	few	TRBJ1-1	CASSAKGATEAFF	TGTGCCAGCAGCGCCAAGGGGGCGACTGAAGCTTTCTTT
TRBV6-2/TRBV6-3	.	few	TRBJ2-2	CASRASGPGTGELFF	TGTGCCAGCAGGGCATCCGGCCCTGGGACCGGGGAGCTGTTTTTT
TRBV3-1	.	.	TRBJ2-2	CASSLGSPGELFF	TGTGCCAGCAGCCTCGGTTCACCCGGGGAGCTGTTTTTT
TRBV29-1	.	.	TRBJ2-5	CSVRANLGETQYF	TGCAGCGTTCGGGCCAACCTGGGGGAGACCCAGTACTTC
TRBV20-1	.	many	TRBJ2-2	CSATVQQNTGELFF	TGCAGTGCTACGGTACAGCAGAACACCGGGGAGCTGTTTTTT
TRBV20-1	.	.	TRBJ1-2	CSAVSGYTF	TGCAGTGCTGTCAGCGGCTACACCTTC
TRBV15	.	.	TRBJ1-5	CATSKGGGYNQPQHF	TGTGCCACCAGCAAAGGGGGGGGTTACAATCAGCCCCAGCATTTT
TRBV5-1	.	.	TRBJ1-1	CASSPQDFNTEAFF	TGCGCCAGCAGCCCACAGGATTTCAACACTGAAGCTTTCTTT
TRBV12-3/TRBV12-4	TRBD1	.	TRBJ2-1	CASITTGGFYNEQFF	TGTGCCAGCATCACAACAGGGGGCTTCTACAATGAGCAGTTCTTC
TRBV5-1	TRBD1	.	TRBJ2-7	CASSFNRGLEQYF	TGCGCCAGCAGCTTCAACAGGGGGCTCGAGCAGTACTTC
TRBV20-1	TRBD2	.	TRBJ2-1	CGGTSGKSSYNEQFF	TGCGGAGGGACTAGCGGGAAGAGCTCCTACAATGAGCAGTTCTTC
TRBV7-9	.	.	TRBJ1-1	CASSLGGAGLRAFF	TGTGCCAGCAGCTTAGGGGGGGCCGGCTTACGGGCTTTCTTT
TRBV6-1	.	.	TRBJ1-3	CASSPHGQPSGNTIYF	TGTGCCAGCAGTCCCCACGGACAGCCTTCTGGAAACACCATATATTTT
TRBV27	TRBD2	.	TRBJ2-7	CASRPTSGFTYEQYF	TGTGCCAGCAGACCTACTAGCGGGTTCACCTACGAGCAGTACTTC
TRBV20-1	.	.	TRBJ2-3	CSARGASGFVTDTQYF	TGCAGTGCTAGGGGGGCTAGCGGATTTGTCACAGATACGCAGTATTTT
TRBV18	.	few	TRBJ1-1	CASSPPNAEAFF	TGTGCCAGCTCACCACCCAACGCTGAAGCTTTCTTT
TRBV20-1	TRBD2	few	TRBJ2-7	CSARPRLADYEQYF	TGCAGTGCTAGACCCAGACTAGCAGACTACGAGCAGTACTTC
TRBV10-2	TRBD2	.	TRBJ2-7	CASSRGIGYEQYF	TGCGCCAGCTCGCGGGGGATCGGGTACGAGCAGTACTTC
TRBV7-6	.	.	TRBJ2-5	CASSLGLKTQYF	TGTGCCAGCAGCTTAGGGTTGAAGACCCAGTACTTC
TRBV20-1	.	few	TRBJ2-6	CSASGANVLTF	TGCAGTGCCTCTGGGGCCAACGTCCTGACTTTC
TRBV7-8	.	few	TRBJ2-4	CASSLGNLPGAKNIQYF	TGTGCCAGCAGCCTCGGCAACCTCCCTGGGGCCAAAAACATTCAGTACTTC
TRBV6-1	.	few	TRBJ1-2	CASNPGWENYGYTF	TGTGCCAGCAATCCTGGCTGGGAAAACTATGGCTACACCTTC
TRBV3-1	.	.	TRBJ2-5	CASSHLTGQMGETQYF	TGTGCCAGCAGCCATTTGACGGGACAAATGGGGGAGACCCAGTACTTC
TRBV2	.	few	TRBJ1-1	CASSENLFYTEAFF	TGTGCCAGCAGTGAAAATCTTTTCTACACTGAAGCTTTCTTT
TRBV12-3/TRBV12-4	.	few	TRBJ2-3	CASSYTRDTQYF	TGTGCCAGCAGTTATACGAGAGATACGCAGTATTTT
TRBV24-1	.	few	TRBJ1-2	CATSQDGYGYTF	TGTGCCACCAGTCAAGATGGGTATGGCTACACCTTC
TRBV28	.	.	TRBJ1-2	CASSWDVANYGYTF	TGTGCCAGCAGTTGGGACGTCGCTAACTATGGCTACACCTTC
TRBV15	.	.	TRBJ1-4	CATSRVEEKLFF	TGTGCCACCAGCAGAGTTGAGGAAAAACTGTTTTTT
TRBV18	.	.	TRBJ1-2	CASSPELSGGYGYTF	TGTGCCAGCTCACCAGAACTTAGCGGTGGCTATGGCTACACCTTC
TRBV5-1	.	.	TRBJ2-2	CASSPGHTGELFF	TGCGCCAGCAGCCCGGGGCACACCGGGGAGCTGTTTTTT
TRBV7-2	.	few	TRBJ2-1	CASSFNRLKFF	TGTGCCAGCAGCTTTAACAGGTTGAAGTTCTTC
TRBV7-2	.	few	TRBJ1-2	CASSLMLGGAGYGYTF	TGTGCCAGCAGCTTAATGCTGGGGGGCGCGGGCTATGGCTACACCTTC